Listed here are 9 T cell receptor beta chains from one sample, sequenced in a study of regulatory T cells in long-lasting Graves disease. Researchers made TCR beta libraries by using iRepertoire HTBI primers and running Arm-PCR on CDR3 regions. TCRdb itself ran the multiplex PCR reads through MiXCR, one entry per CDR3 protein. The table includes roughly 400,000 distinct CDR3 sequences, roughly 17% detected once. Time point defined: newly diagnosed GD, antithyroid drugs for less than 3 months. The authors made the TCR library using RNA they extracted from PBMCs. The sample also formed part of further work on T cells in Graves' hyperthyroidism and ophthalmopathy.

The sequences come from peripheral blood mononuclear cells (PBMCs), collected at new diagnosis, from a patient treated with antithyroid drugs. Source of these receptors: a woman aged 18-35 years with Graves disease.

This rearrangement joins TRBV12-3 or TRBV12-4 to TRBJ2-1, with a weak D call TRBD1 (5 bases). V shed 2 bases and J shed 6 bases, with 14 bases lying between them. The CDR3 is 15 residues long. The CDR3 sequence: CASSLRQGGLNEQFF. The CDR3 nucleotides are TGTGCCAGCAGTTTACGGCAGGGTGGTCTCAATGAGCAGTTCTTC.

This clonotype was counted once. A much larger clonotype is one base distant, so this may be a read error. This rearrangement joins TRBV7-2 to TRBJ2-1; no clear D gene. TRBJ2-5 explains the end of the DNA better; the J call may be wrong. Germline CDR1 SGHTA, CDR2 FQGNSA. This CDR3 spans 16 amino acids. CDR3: CASSLGLFGAQETQYF. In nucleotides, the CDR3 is TGTGCCAGCAGCTTAGGTTTATTCGGAGCTCAAGAGACCCAGTACTTC.

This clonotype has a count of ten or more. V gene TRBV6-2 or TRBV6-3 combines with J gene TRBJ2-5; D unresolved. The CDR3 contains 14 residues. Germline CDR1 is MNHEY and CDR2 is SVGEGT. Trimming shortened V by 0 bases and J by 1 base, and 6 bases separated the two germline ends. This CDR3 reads CASSYSRTQETQYF. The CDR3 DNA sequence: TGTGCCAGCAGTTACTCCCGGACCCAAGAGACCCAGTACTTC.

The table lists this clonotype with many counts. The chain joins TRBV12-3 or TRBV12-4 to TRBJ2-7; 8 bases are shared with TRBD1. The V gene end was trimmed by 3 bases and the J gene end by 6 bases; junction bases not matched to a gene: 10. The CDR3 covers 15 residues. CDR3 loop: CASSFRQGSLREQYF. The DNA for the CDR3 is TGTGCCAGCAGTTTCCGACAGGGGTCGCTTCGCGAGCAGTACTTC.

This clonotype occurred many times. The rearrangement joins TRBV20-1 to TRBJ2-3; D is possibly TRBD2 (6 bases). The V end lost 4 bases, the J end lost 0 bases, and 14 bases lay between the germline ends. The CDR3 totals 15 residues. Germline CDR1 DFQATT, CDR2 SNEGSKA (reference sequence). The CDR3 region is CSAIEPGLSTDTQYF. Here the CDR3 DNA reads TGCAGTGCTATAGAGCCGGGACTTAGCACAGATACGCAGTATTTT.

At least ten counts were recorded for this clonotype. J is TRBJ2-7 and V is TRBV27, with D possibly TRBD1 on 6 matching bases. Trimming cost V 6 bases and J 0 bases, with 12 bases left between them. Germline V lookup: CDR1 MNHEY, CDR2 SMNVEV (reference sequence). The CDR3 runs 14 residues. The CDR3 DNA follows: TGTGCCAGCAGCGACAGGTCTAGCTCCTACGAGCAGTACTTC. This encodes CASSDRSSSYEQYF.

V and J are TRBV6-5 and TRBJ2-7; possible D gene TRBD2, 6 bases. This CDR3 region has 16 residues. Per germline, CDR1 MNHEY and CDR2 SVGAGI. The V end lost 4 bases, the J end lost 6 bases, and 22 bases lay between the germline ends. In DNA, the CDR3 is TGTGCCAGCAGTTTCCTAGCGCCAAGGGGTTGGGGCGAGCAGTACTTC. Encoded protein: CASSFLAPRGWGEQYF.

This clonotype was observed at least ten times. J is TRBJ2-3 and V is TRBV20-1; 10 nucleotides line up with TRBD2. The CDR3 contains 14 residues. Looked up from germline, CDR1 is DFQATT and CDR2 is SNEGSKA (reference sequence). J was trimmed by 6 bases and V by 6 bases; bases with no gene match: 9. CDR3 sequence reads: CSAVAGGARDTQYF. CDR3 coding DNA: TGCAGTGCAGTAGCGGGAGGAGCTCGGGATACGCAGTATTTT.

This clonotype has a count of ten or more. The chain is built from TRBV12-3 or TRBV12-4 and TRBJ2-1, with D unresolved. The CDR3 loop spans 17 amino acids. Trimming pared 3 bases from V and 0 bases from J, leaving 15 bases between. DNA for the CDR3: TGTGCCAGCAGTTTTTCCTCCCTACTGAGCTCCTACAATGAGCAGTTCTTC. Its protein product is CASSFSSLLSSYNEQFF.